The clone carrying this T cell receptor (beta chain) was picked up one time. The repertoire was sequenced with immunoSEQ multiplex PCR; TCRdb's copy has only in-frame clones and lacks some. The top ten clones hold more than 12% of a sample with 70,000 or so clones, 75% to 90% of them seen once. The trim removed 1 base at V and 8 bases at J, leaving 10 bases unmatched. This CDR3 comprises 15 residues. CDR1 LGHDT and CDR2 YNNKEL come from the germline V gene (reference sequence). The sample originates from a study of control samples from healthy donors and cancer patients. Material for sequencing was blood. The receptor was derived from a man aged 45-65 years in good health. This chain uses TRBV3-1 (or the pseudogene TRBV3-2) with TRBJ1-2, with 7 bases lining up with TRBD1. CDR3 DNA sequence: TGTGCCAGCAGCCAAGGGGACAGCCGCTGGGGGGGCTACACCTTC. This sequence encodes CASSQGDSRWGGYTF.